The 23 T cell receptor beta chains below come from one sample, sequenced in a study of shared clonotypes between healthy human individuals. The assay was immunoSEQ multiplex PCR, and TCRdb's table has in-frame clones only and misses some. Among under 2,500,000 clones listed, roughly 95% were seen once. Sequencing used naive CD4+ T cells sorted from blood. The subset denotes: CD45RA+ positively selected. These receptors originate from a man in his late teens or twenties in good health.

The rearrangement uses TRBV6-1 and TRBJ1-2; a possible D gene is TRBD1 (6 bases). Trimming stripped 8 bases from V and 0 bases from J, with 13 bases between. The CDR3 length is 14 residues. Germline loops: CDR1 MNHNS, CDR2 SASEGT. CDR3 region: CASGGGAANYGYTF. The CDR3 bases are TGTGCCAGCGGCGGGGGGGCGGCTAACTATGGCTACACCTTC.

The chain carries TRBV2 and TRBJ2-3, with a weak D call TRBD1 (5 bases). The CDR3 totals 15 residues. Germline loops: CDR1 SNHLY, CDR2 FYNNEI. Deletions cut 4 bases from V and 6 bases from J, with 17 bases between. The CDR3 here is CASSAEAGMWDTQYF. CDR3 sequence (DNA): TGTGCCAGCAGTGCCGAGGCAGGGATGTGGGATACGCAGTATTTT.

The V gene is TRBV5-1, the J gene TRBJ2-1; weak D call: TRBD2 (5 bases). The length of the CDR3 is 15 residues. Per the germline V gene, CDR1 is SGHRS and CDR2 is YFSETQ. The ends were cut back, 4 bases at V and 3 bases at J, with 14 bases in the middle. The CDR3 DNA is TGCGCCAGCAGCGAAGGGAGTGGAAACTACAATGAGCAGTTCTTC. It translates to CASSEGSGNYNEQFF.

V usage is TRBV6-5 and J usage is TRBJ1-1; D is possibly TRBD1 (5 bases). This CDR3 has 15 amino acids. The germline V gene has CDR1 MNHEY and CDR2 SVGAGI. The V and J ends lost 2 bases and 9 bases respectively, with 19 bases between them. CDR3 sequence reads: CASSYSAGTTTQAFF. The CDR3 nucleotides are TGTGCCAGCAGTTACAGCGCCGGGACGACGACTCAAGCTTTCTTT.

The chain couples TRBV18 to TRBJ1-6; 8 nucleotides line up with TRBD1. The CDR3 totals 13 residues. Unmatched junction bases numbered 2, after V lost 3 bases and J lost 10 bases. Germline CDR1 KGHSH, CDR2 LQKENI. CDR3 region: CASSPTGESPLHF. The CDR3 DNA sequence: TGTGCCAGCTCACCGACAGGGGAGTCACCCCTCCACTTT.

The rearrangement joins TRBV5-5 to TRBJ2-1; D ambiguous. The length of the CDR3 is 13 residues. Per the germline V gene, CDR1 is SGHKS and CDR2 is YYEKEE (reference sequence). V was shortened by 2 bases and J by 8 bases, with 11 bases between the two germline ends. The CDR3 region is CASSLSERYEQFF. CDR3 bases: TGTGCCAGCAGCTTAAGCGAGAGGTATGAGCAGTTCTTC.

V gene TRBV9 combines with J gene TRBJ1-3; D is ambiguous. This CDR3 contains 14 residues. CDR1 and CDR2 from the germline V gene are SGDLS and YYNGEE. The V gene lost 0 bases and the J gene lost 4 bases, with 8 bases spanning the gap. The CDR3 DNA is TGTGCCAGCAGCGTAGGGACTAAGGGAAACACCATATATTTT. The encoded protein is CASSVGTKGNTIYF. The full variable domain, with the rest looked up from reference TRBV9 and TRBJ1-3, is DSGVTQTPKHLITATGQRVTLRCSPRSGDLSVYWYQQSLDQGLQFLIQYYNGEERAKGNILERFSAQQFPDLHSELNLSSLELGDSALYFCASSVGTKGNTIYFGEGSWLTVV.

This rearrangement joins TRBV27 to TRBJ1-1; D not certain. The CDR3 covers 16 residues. Trimming removed 0 bases at V and 0 bases at J, with 11 bases between. Germline V lookup: CDR1 MNHEY, CDR2 SMNVEV (reference sequence). This CDR3 is CASSLSAIRLNTEAFF. CDR3 in DNA: TGTGCCAGCAGTTTATCCGCAATTAGGTTGAACACTGAAGCTTTCTTT.

The chain has TRBV18 and TRBJ1-1; the D gene is possibly TRBD1 (5 bases). The germline gives CDR1 KGHSH, CDR2 LQKENI. Trimming cost V 5 bases and J 4 bases, with 17 bases left between them. The CDR3 length is 15 residues. The CDR3 coding sequence is TGTGCCAGCTCAAAACTCGCAGGGCCCTTCACTGAAGCTTTCTTT. This encodes CASSKLAGPFTEAFF.

The chain has TRBV18 and TRBJ2-1; tentatively, D is TRBD1 (6 bases). Germline V gene data show CDR1 as KGHSH and CDR2 as LQKENI. The CDR3 is 14 amino acids. The ends were cut back, 3 bases at V and 7 bases at J, with 13 bases in the middle. This CDR3 is CASSPYPGQNEQFF. The CDR3 region has the DNA TGTGCCAGCTCACCTTACCCGGGACAAAATGAGCAGTTCTTC. Based on the CDR3 plus reference TRBV18 and TRBJ2-1, the full variable domain is NAGVMQNPRHLVRRRGQEARLRCSPMKGHSHVYWYRQLPEEGLKFMVYLQKENIIDESGMPKERFSAEFPKEGPSILRIQQVVRGDSAAYFCASSPYPGQNEQFFGPGTRLTVL.

This clone was observed a handful of times. The same CDR3 is also encoded by other DNA sequences in this sample. The chain combines TRBV9 with TRBJ2-3, with 9 positions matching TRBD2. The junction had 0 bases not matched to a gene; V was cut back by 0 bases and J by 1 base. The germline V gene encodes CDR1 SGDLS and CDR2 YYNGEE. The CDR3 is made up of 15 amino acids. In nucleotides, the CDR3 is TGTGCCAGCAGCGTAGTAGCGGGGGGCACAGATACGCAGTATTTT. Translated: CASSVVAGGTDTQYF.

The V and J genes are TRBV28 and TRBJ1-2, with D unclear. The V end lost 2 bases, the J end lost 4 bases, and 8 bases lay between the germline ends. The CDR3 sequence is 13 residues long. The germline gives CDR1 MDHEN, CDR2 SYDVKM. The CDR3 reads CASSLLLSYGYTF. The CDR3 DNA follows: TGTGCCAGCAGTTTACTGCTTAGCTATGGCTACACCTTC.

A word on this clone: Different DNA sequences within this sample yield the same CDR3. V usage is TRBV18 and J usage is TRBJ2-2; perhaps TRBD2 as D (6 bases). The ends were cut back, 2 bases at V and 4 bases at J, with 11 bases in the middle. The CDR3 loop spans 15 amino acids. Germline V CDR1 and CDR2: KGHSH, LQKENI. The CDR3 region is CASSPGGTITGELFF. The CDR3 DNA reads TGTGCCAGCTCACCAGGGGGGACGATCACCGGGGAGCTGTTTTTT.

V usage is TRBV18 and J usage is TRBJ2-1, with D perhaps given as TRBD1 or TRBD2 (5 bases each). V lost 2 bases to trimming and J lost 5 bases, with 7 bases between them. CDR3 size: 13 residues. Germline CDR1 KGHSH, CDR2 LQKENI. CDR3 in DNA: TGTGCCAGCTCACCAGGGACCGACAATGAGCAGTTCTTC. Amino acid sequence: CASSPGTDNEQFF.

The chain has TRBV29-1 and TRBJ2-2, with D hard to call. The V end was cut by 5 bases, the J end by 1 base, with 8 bases between. The CDR3 length is 13 residues. Germline V gene lookup returns CDR1 SQVTM and CDR2 ANQGSEA. The CDR3 here is CSVLTGNTGELFF. In DNA form, the CDR3 reads TGCAGCGTTTTGACGGGGAACACCGGGGAGCTGTTTTTT.

The chain uses TRBV19 and TRBJ1-2; possibly TRBD1 for D (5 bases). The CDR3 spans 10 residues. V lost 8 bases, J lost 10 bases, and 11 bases lay in between. In germline, CDR1 is LNHDA, CDR2 SQIVND (reference sequence). Here the CDR3 reads CASFRANYTF. The CDR3 region has the DNA TGTGCCAGTTTCAGGGCTAACTACACCTTC.

This chain uses TRBV7-9 with TRBJ1-4; the D gene is possibly TRBD1 (6 bases). V gave up 0 bases and J gave up 4 bases, with 18 bases separating them. The germline V gene encodes CDR1 SEHNR and CDR2 FQNEAQ (reference sequence). The CDR3 totals 18 residues. Here the CDR3 reads CASSLARGKDSINEKLFF. In DNA form, the CDR3 reads TGTGCCAGCAGCTTAGCCAGAGGAAAGGACAGCATTAATGAAAAACTGTTTTTT.

This clone was observed a handful of times. V is TRBV2 and J is TRBJ2-1; D possibly uses TRBD1 or TRBD2 (5 bases each). Germline CDR1 is SNHLY and CDR2 is FYNNEI. Trimming cost V 4 bases and J 7 bases, with 5 bases left between them. This CDR3 comprises 11 residues. The CDR3 DNA reads as TGTGCCAGCAGTGGGGGGAATGAGCAGTTCTTC. Its translation: CASSGGNEQFF.

This sequence joins TRBV15 and TRBJ1-4; D remains ambiguous. V was shortened by 3 bases and J by 4 bases, with 18 bases between the two germline ends. The CDR3 covers 17 residues. Germline V gene lookup returns CDR1 LNHNV and CDR2 YYDKDF (reference sequence). The CDR3: CATSSFFSDGFNEKLFF. In DNA, the CDR3 is TGTGCCACCAGCAGTTTTTTTTCGGACGGATTTAATGAAAAACTGTTTTTT.

V and J are TRBV7-2 and TRBJ1-1; 8 bases line up with TRBD1. The CDR3 is 19 residues long. CDR1 is SGHTA, CDR2 FQGNSA, per germline. Trimming took 1 base from V and 4 from J; bases not matched to a gene: 17. The CDR3 DNA sequence: TGTGCCAGCAGCTTAGTGCCCCTTTTAGGGACAGGTTTGACCACTGAAGCTTTCTTT. Protein sequence: CASSLVPLLGTGLTTEAFF.

The chain links TRBV18 to TRBJ2-7; D possibly uses TRBD1 or TRBD2 (5 bases each). CDR1 KGHSH and CDR2 LQKENI come from the germline V gene. V was trimmed by 3 bases and J by 3 bases, leaving 12 bases between them. This CDR3 comprises 14 residues. CDR3 nucleotides: TGTGCCAGCTCACCTGGGACGGCCGTCTACGAGCAGTACTTC. Its protein is CASSPGTAVYEQYF.

The chain is built from TRBV28 and TRBJ2-5, with D perhaps matching TRBD2 (7 bases). Trimming stripped 6 bases from V and 1 base from J, with 15 bases between. Germline CDR1 MDHEN, CDR2 SYDVKM. The CDR3 spans 15 residues. The CDR3: CASSLRGLRQETQYF. The CDR3 DNA sequence: TGTGCCAGCAGCTTGCGGGGGCTTCGCCAAGAGACCCAGTACTTC.

This sequence joins TRBV4-1 and TRBJ2-3; TRBD1 matches 7 bases. The CDR3 spans 17 residues. Germline CDR1 reads MGHRA; CDR2 reads YSYEKL. Trimming at V came to 1 base and at J to 0 bases, leaving 7 bases not matched to a gene. The CDR3 DNA sequence: TGCGCCAGCAGCCAAGTGGGGACAGTATCTAGCACAGATACGCAGTATTTT. It codes for CASSQVGTVSSTDTQYF.